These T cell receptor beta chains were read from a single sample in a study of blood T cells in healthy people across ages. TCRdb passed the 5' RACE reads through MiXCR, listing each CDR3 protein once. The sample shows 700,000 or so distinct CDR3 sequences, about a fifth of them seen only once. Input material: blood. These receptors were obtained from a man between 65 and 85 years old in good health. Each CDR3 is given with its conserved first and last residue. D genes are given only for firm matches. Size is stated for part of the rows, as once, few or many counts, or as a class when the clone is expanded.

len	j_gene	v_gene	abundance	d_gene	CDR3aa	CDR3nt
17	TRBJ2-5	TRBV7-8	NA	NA	CASSLVGQGPAQETQYF	TGTGCCAGCAGCTTAGTTGGTCAGGGTCCGGCGCAAGAGACCCAGTACTTC
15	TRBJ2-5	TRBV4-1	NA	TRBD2	CASSQDRGLQETQYF	TGCGCCAGCAGCCAAGATCGGGGACTACAAGAGACCCAGTACTTC
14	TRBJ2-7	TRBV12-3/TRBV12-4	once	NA	CASSRTWESHEQYF	TGTGCCAGCAGCCGAACGTGGGAGTCCCACGAGCAGTACTTT
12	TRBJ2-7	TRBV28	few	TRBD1	CASSTGVYEQYF	TGTGCCAGCTCGACAGGGGTATACGAGCAGTACTTC
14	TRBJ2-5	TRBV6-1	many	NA	CASSESGRQETQYF	TGTGCCAGCAGTGAATCGGGACGGCAAGAGACCCAGTACTTC
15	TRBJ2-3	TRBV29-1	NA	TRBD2	CSTQRLAGNTDTQYF	TGCAGCACGCAGAGACTAGCGGGGAACACAGATACGCAGTATTTT
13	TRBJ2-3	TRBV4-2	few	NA	CASSHRPGDTQYF	TGTGCCAGCAGCCATCGCCCCGGCGATACGCAGTATTTT
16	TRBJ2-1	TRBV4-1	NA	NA	CASSQDVSLSYNEQFF	TGCGCCAGCAGCCAAGATGTGTCCCTTTCCTACAATGAGCAGTTCTTC
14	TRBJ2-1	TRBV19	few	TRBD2	CASSASGADNEQFF	TGTGCCAGTAGCGCTAGCGGGGCAGACAATGAGCAGTTCTTC
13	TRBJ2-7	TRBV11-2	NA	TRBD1	CASTKDRAEAQYF	TGTGCCAGCACAAAGGACAGGGCCGAGGCTCAGTACTTC
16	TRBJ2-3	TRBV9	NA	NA	CASSVVWGASTDTQYF	TGTGCCAGCAGCGTCGTTTGGGGGGCTAGCACAGATACGCAGTATTTT
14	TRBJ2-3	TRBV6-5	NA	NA	CASSQSHRRDTQYF	TGTGCCAGCAGTCAGAGCCACAGGAGAGATACGCAGTATTTT
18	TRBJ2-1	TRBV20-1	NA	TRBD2	CSAAGTSGTISSYNEQFF	TGCAGTGCAGCCGGGACTAGCGGTACCATTAGCTCCTACAATGAGCAGTTCTTC
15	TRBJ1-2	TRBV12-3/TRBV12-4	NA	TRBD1	CASSLPATGVGGYTF	TGTGCCAGCAGTTTACCCGCGACAGGGGTCGGTGGCTACACCTTC